Listed below are T cell receptor beta chains from one sample, sequenced in a study of blood T cell repertoires in COVID-19. Some clones are missing from TCRdb's copy, which holds only in-frame ones; the method was immunoSEQ multiplex PCR. This sample has over 200,000 clones; roughly 90% occur once, and the top ten carry roughly 2%. The sequenced sample consisted of peripheral blood. These receptors originate from a man aged 35-49 years with active or convalescent COVID-19. Each CDR3 is given with its conserved first and last residue.

V	J	length	CDR3
TRBV28	TRBJ2-1	14	CASMSGGAVDEQFF
TRBV29-1	TRBJ2-7	12	CSSQGASYEQYF
TRBV7-3	TRBJ1-3	15	CASSSTGGTGNTIYF
TRBV28	TRBJ1-5	14	CASSHQQGYQPQHF
TRBV2	TRBJ2-2	17	CASSGRGAGVGTGELFF
TRBV4-1	TRBJ2-1	15	CASSPLAGGPNEQFF
TRBV5-1	TRBJ2-5	15	CASSSTSGSQETQYF
TRBV5-6	TRBJ1-2	11	CASSLQYGYTF
TRBV9	TRBJ2-7	13	CASSGTGPYEQYF
TRBV9	TRBJ2-3	17	CASSVGDRVWATDTQYF
TRBV30	TRBJ1-2	17	CAWSLTTTGLASYGYTF
TRBV28	TRBJ1-1	13	CASSSRATLRAFF
TRBV4-1	TRBJ2-1	14	CASSQDGRGGEQFF
TRBV18	TRBJ2-2	17	CASSPPAGGLNTGELFF
TRBV19	TRBJ1-3	16	CASSIFAGDGGNTIYF
TRBV9	TRBJ1-6	14	CASSGGSLDSPLHF
TRBV19	TRBJ2-7	17	CASSIDLGGRRSYEQYF
TRBV28	TRBJ2-7	16	CASSPGLAGENYEQYF
TRBV6-5	TRBJ2-7	14	CASSPDLSSYEQYF
TRBV7-9	TRBJ2-7	13	CASSTDMKYEQYF
TRBV5-1	TRBJ1-1	14	CASRRLGGDTEAFF
TRBV5-6	TRBJ2-1	13	CASSRTGAFNAFF
TRBV28	TRBJ1-5	16	CASSFAWRAGNQPQHF
TRBV27	TRBJ2-2	16	CASSLLAGWGTGELFF
TRBV10-3	TRBJ2-1	15	CAISEGLAGYNEQFF
TRBV15	TRBJ1-1	15	CATSRDRGANTEAFF
TRBV7-9	TRBJ1-1	16	CASSFLGTGKDAEAFF
TRBV2	TRBJ2-7	14	CASSLLTSSYEQYF
TRBV19	TRBJ1-1	15	CASSIYGQGNTEAFF
TRBV4-1	TRBJ2-1	17	CASSQYVSAGGRGEQFF
TRBV29-1	TRBJ2-7	15	CSVVSGQGRIYEQYF
TRBV6-5	TRBJ1-5	16	CASSYTAGESNQPQHF
TRBV28	TRBJ2-5	13	CASVSHPRETQYF
TRBV5-4	TRBJ2-7	14	CASSLEFQVSEQYF
TRBV2	TRBJ1-2	13	CASSRTVGYGYTF
TRBV4-1	TRBJ1-6	13	CASSQRRESPLHF
TRBV19	TRBJ1-5	14	CASRERQANQPQHF
TRBV6-5	TRBJ1-1	10	CATRTGEAFF
TRBV5-1	TRBJ1-1	14	CASSWGREGTEAFF
TRBV12-3/TRBV12-4	TRBJ1-2	13	CASSTQGTYGYTF
TRBV23-1	TRBJ1-2	15	CASSHIGTGFYGYTF
TRBV28	TRBJ1-2	14	CASSPWGGKYGYTF
TRBV6-6	TRBJ1-5	13	CASSRESNQPQHF
TRBV18	TRBJ1-3	16	CASSPRTENSGNTIYF
TRBV11-2	TRBJ2-2	19	CASRANGWLQGMNTGELFF
TRBV2	TRBJ2-2	15	CASIGPGGNTGELFF
TRBV2	TRBJ2-1	14	CASNRDRLYNEQFF
TRBV5-4	TRBJ2-1	15	CASSTGLGGFNEQFF
TRBV18	TRBJ1-6	14	CASSPGLTGSPLHF
TRBV2	TRBJ2-5	16	CASRLAGGLFQETQYF
TRBV19	TRBJ1-1	16	CASIGTQRWGLAEAFF
TRBV2	TRBJ2-5	13	CASSEVGQGTQYF
TRBV12-5	TRBJ1-5	14	CASGQGQKNQPQHF